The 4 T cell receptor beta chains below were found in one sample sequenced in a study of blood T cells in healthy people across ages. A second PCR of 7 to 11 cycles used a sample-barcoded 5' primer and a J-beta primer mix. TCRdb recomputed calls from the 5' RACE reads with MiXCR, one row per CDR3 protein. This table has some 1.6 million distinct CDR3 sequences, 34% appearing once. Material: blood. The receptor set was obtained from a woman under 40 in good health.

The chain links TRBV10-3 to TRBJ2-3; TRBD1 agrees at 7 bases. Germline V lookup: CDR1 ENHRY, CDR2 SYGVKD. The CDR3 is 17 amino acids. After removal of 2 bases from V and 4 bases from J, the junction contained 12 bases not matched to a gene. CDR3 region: CAISERRTGPIPDTQYF. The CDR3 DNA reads TGTGCCATCAGTGAGCGGAGGACAGGACCGATACCAGATACGCAGTATTTT.

CDR3 DNA sequence: TGTGCCAGCAGTTCACCCGGACTTGCCGCCGTGTATTTT. Its protein product is CASSSPGLAAVYF. V usage is TRBV6-1 and J usage is TRBJ2-3, with D tentatively TRBD2 (5 bases). The germline V gene has CDR1 MNHNS and CDR2 SASEGT. The CDR3 contains 13 residues. V was pared by 5 bases and J by 14 bases, with 20 bases between.

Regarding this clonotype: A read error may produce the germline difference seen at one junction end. CDR3: CASSSTGGHQPQRF. Here the CDR3 DNA reads TGTGCCAGCTCTTCCACAGGGGGCCATCAGCCCCAGCGTTTT. This sequence joins TRBV27 and TRBJ1-5; 9 bases fit TRBD1. CDR3 length: 14 amino acids. Germline V gene sequence: CDR1 MNHEY, CDR2 SMNVEV (reference sequence).

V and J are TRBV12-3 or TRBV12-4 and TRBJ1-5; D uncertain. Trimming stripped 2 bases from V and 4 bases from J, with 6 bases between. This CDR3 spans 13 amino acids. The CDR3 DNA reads TGTGCCAGCAGTTTAACCTGGAATCAGCCCCAGCATTTT. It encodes CASSLTWNQPQHF.